The clone carrying this T cell receptor (beta chain) was observed once. The CDR3 runs 14 residues. Germline V gene sequence: CDR1 KGHSH, CDR2 LQKENI. V shed 1 base and J shed 7 bases, with 13 bases lying between them. This sample stems from a study of T-cell reconstitution after alpha-beta-depleted transplantation in children. This sample's TCRbeta library carried unique molecular identifier barcodes. TCRdb re-derived calls from the PCR reads in MiXCR, one entry per CDR3 protein. The table has under 450,000 distinct CDR3 sequences, about an eighth seen once; the top ten hold 4.3%. The chain couples TRBV18 to TRBJ1-2; no definite D call. This TCR came from a human donor who donated a stem cell graft to a child with Fanconi anemia. The sample here was PBMCs, taken from the stem cell graft. CDR3 sequence: CASSPLAQVSGYTF. The CDR3 nucleotides read TGTGCCAGCTCACCACTTGCGCAGGTCTCTGGCTACACCTTC.